This T cell receptor beta chain was identified in a study of blood T cell repertoires in COVID-19. Study context: Italy, Spain and the United States were the sources of the convalescent and acute COVID-19 samples. PBMCs, B-cell-depleted T cells, or T cells were the source of the cDNA or gDNA that made up the material.

Per the study methods: Reference gene primers were amplified, and this amplification served to estimate nucleated cell counts. Generated by immunoSEQ multiplex PCR, the TCRdb table keeps only in-frame clones and is missing some. The DNA gave D and trimming, while V, J and clone size come from that table. The top ten clones hold approximately 9.8% of a sample with hundreds of thousands of clones, about 91% of them seen once. Two negative PCRs, clearance, or symptom resolution had been documented for recovered Cohort 3 donors. Germline CDR1 reads MDHEN; CDR2 reads SYDVKM. The CDR3 extends over 12 amino acids. Between the trimmed V and J ends, which lost 6 bases and 1 base, there was a span of 3 bases.

The chain uses TRBV28 and TRBJ2-2; D unclear. The source material was PBMCs or T cells enriched from blood (not recorded which). The receptor was isolated from a woman aged 40 to 49 who had recovered from COVID-19. CDR3 sequence (DNA): TGTGCCAGCAGCCGGAACACCGGGGAGCTGTTTTTT. Encoded protein: CASSRNTGELFF.